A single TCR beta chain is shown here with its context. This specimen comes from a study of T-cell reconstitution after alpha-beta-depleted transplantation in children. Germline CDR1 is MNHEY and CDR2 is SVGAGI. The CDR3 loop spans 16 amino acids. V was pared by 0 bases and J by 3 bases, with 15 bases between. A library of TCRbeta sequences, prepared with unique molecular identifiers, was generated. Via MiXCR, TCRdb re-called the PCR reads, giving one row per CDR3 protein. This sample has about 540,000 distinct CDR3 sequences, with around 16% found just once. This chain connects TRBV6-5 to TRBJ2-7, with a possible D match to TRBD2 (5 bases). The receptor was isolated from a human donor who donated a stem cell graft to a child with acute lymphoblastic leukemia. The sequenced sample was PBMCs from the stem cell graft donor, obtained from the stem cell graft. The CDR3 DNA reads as TGTGCCAGCAGTTACTCGGTGGGGAGCGGCGTCTACGAGCAGTACTTC. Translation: CASSYSVGSGVYEQYF.